Following are 2 T cell receptor beta chains from one sample sequenced in a study of T-cell reconstitution after alpha-beta-depleted transplantation in children. Preparation of the TCRbeta library was carried out with unique molecular identifiers. TCRdb fed the PCR reads into MiXCR, producing one record per CDR3 protein. The table includes 200,000 or so distinct CDR3 sequences, 6.6% detected once. The material was PBMCs, obtained before TCRalphabeta/CD19-depleted stem cell transplant. The source is a boy aged 2 to 10 with acute lymphoblastic leukemia, due to receive a stem cell transplant.

This clonotype was seen a handful of times. The CDR3 sequence: CASITGGGWNEQFF. CDR3 nucleotide sequence: TGTGCCAGCATCACCGGAGGGGGGTGGAATGAGCAGTTCTTC. The chain has TRBV6-2 or TRBV6-3 and TRBJ2-1; tentatively, D is TRBD1 or TRBD2 (6 bases each). The CDR3 sequence is 14 residues long. CDR1 and CDR2 from the germline V gene are MNHEY and SVGEGT. The germline V and J ends were trimmed by 7 bases and 7 bases, with 17 bases remaining between them.

On this clonotype: As the CDR3 is not closed by the conserved phenylalanine or tryptophan, this likely results from a read error. V is TRBV13 and J is TRBJ2-7; 8 bases map to TRBD2. Germline CDR1 and CDR2: PRHDT and FYEKMQ (reference sequence). The CDR3 has 14 residues. V dropped 4 bases and J dropped 6; count of bases not matched to a gene: 8. The CDR3 is CASSSGGAKVEQYI. The CDR3, as DNA: TGTGCCAGCAGCTCCGGGGGGGCCAAGGTCGAGCAGTACATC.